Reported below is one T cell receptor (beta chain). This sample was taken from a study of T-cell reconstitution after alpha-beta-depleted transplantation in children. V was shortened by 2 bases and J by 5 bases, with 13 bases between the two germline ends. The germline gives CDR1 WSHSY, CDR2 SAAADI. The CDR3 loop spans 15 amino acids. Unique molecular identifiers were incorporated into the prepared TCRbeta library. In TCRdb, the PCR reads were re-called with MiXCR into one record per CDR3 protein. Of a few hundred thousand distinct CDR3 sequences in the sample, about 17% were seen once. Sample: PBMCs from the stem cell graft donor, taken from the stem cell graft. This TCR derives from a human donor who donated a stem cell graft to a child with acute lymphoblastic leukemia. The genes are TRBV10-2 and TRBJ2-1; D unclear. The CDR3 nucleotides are TGCGCCAGCAGTGAGCTGTCAGCAGCCAACAATGAGCAGTTCTTC. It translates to CASSELSAANNEQFF.